Sequencing of this TCR beta chain was carried out in a study of Ad26.COV2.S vaccination and SARS-CoV-2 variants. Repertoires were generated with immunoSEQ multiplex PCR, while TCRdb's copy carries only in-frame clones and drops some. Of around 500,000 clones listed, 80% to 90% are singletons. Treatment defined: 15 to 20 received Ad26.COV2.S at low or high dose, single or two shots; five or six received placebo; per-sample allocation not given. All samples were drawn on day 63, counting from the first vaccine or placebo injection. A Boston donor was an adult aged 18-55 years. Between the trimmed V and J ends, which lost 3 bases and 2 bases, there was a span of 12 bases. This CDR3 is built from 15 residues. Germline lookup yields CDR1 SEHNR and CDR2 FQNEAQ (reference sequence).

This sequence was found in a person aged 18 to 59 who received the Ad26.COV2.S COVID-19 vaccine or a placebo. The material was peripheral blood, obtained in a trial of Ad26.COV2.S vaccine versus placebo. This chain links TRBV7-9 with TRBJ2-3, with D possibly TRBD1 on 5 matching bases. The CDR3 region is CASSLPATATDTQYF. CDR3 bases: TGTGCCAGCAGCTTGCCGGCGACAGCCACAGATACGCAGTATTTT. Variable domain in full (rest from reference TRBV7-9 and TRBJ2-3): DTGVSQNPRHKITKRGQNVTFRCDPISEHNRLYWYRQTLGQGPEFLTYFQNEAQLEKSRLLSDRFSAERPKGSFSTLEIQRTEQGDSAMYLCASSLPATATDTQYFGPGTRLTVL.